The clone carrying this T cell receptor (beta chain) was seen once. These data originate in a study of blood T cell repertoires in COVID-19. In the study overall: COVID-19 samples collected from the United States, Italy and Spain covered acute and convalescent phases. The cDNA or gDNA used as material had been derived from T cells, B-cell-depleted T cells, or PBMCs.

Authors' data handling: How many nucleated cells were present was estimated from reference gene primer amplification. Profiling relied on immunoSEQ multiplex PCR, and the TCRdb table lists in-frame clones only, not all of them. V, J and clone size derive from that table, while D and trimming were established from the DNA sequence. The table lists 96,000 or so clones, 90% to 95% of them singletons, with around 1.6% in the top ten. In germline, CDR1 is SGHTA, CDR2 FQGTGA. This CDR3 has 16 residues. Trimming removed 3 bases from V and 0 bases from J; junction bases left unmatched: 2. The TCR sequence derives from a man aged 60 to 69 with acute or convalescent COVID-19. The gene calls are TRBV7-3 and TRBJ2-6; TRBD2 matches 7 bases. The sample was peripheral blood. The CDR3, as DNA: TGTGCCAGCAGCTTGGGCGGGAGCTCTGGGGCCAACGTCCTGACTTTC. It codes for CASSLGGSSGANVLTF.